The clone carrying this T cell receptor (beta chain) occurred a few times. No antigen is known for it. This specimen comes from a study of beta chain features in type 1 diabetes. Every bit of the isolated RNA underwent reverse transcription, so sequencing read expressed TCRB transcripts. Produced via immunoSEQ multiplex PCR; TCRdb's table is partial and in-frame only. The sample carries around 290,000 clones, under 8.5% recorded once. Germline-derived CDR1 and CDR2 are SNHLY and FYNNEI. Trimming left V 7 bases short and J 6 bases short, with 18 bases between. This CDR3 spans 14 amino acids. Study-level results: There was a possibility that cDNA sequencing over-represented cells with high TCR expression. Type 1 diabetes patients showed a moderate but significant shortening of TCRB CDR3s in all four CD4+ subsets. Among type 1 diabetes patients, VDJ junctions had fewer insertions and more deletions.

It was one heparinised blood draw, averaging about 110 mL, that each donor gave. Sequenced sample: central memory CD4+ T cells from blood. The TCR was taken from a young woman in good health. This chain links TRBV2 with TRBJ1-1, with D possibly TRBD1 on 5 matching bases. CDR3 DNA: TGTGCCAGCACCGCAGGCCCCCGGGGCTCTGAAGCTTTCTTT. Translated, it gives CASTAGPRGSEAFF.